The 19 T cell receptor beta chains listed next were all sequenced from one sample in a study of cytomegalovirus exposure and HLA in healthy donors. It was with 60 Vbeta and 13 Jbeta primers that the PCR ran. Assay: immunoSEQ multiplex PCR; the TCRdb copy retains only in-frame clones and omits some. The sample includes roughly 170,000 clones, about four fifths of them seen just once. Sequencing input: PBMCs. These receptor sequences come from a male donor in good health and CMV-seronegative.

Only a few counts were recorded for this clone. The chain uses TRBV6-5 and TRBJ2-7; D is possibly TRBD1 (5 bases). Germline CDR1 reads MNHEY; CDR2 reads SVGAGI. The length of the CDR3 is 15 residues. Trimming shortened V by 2 bases and J by 1 base, and 12 bases separated the two germline ends. The CDR3 DNA reads as TGTGCCAGCAGTTACGCTACAGGATTTTCCTACGAGCAGTACTTC. Its protein product is CASSYATGFSYEQYF.

The J gene is TRBJ1-5, the V gene TRBV18; D possibly corresponds to TRBD1 (5 bases). The V gene lost 3 bases and the J gene lost 5 bases, with 14 bases spanning the gap. The CDR3 contains 15 residues. Germline V CDR1 and CDR2: KGHSH, LQKENI. The CDR3, as DNA: TGTGCCAGCTCACCGCTGGGGGGGGGAGATCAGCCCCAGCATTTT. Its translation is CASSPLGGGDQPQHF.

This clone was detected a few times. Other DNA sequences in this specimen translate into the identical CDR3. The CDR3 DNA reads TGTGCCAGCAGTCGACAGGGCTCCTACGAGCAGTACTTC. It specifies CASSRQGSYEQYF. This chain links TRBV6-5 with TRBJ2-7, with 7 nucleotides matching TRBD1. The trim removed 5 bases at V and 0 bases at J, leaving 1 base unmatched. There are 13 residues in the CDR3. The germline V gene encodes CDR1 MNHEY and CDR2 SVGAGI.

V gene TRBV5-6 combines with J gene TRBJ2-3; unclear D gene. V was shortened by 0 bases and J by 2 bases, with 7 bases between the two germline ends. CDR3 size: 14 residues. Germline loops: CDR1 SGHDT, CDR2 YYEEEE. This chain's CDR3 is CASSLGLDTDTQYF. For the CDR3, the DNA is TGTGCCAGCAGCTTGGGACTCGACACAGATACGCAGTATTTT.

V and J are TRBV10-3 and TRBJ2-2, with a possible D match to TRBD1 (5 bases). Trimming left V 8 bases short and J 1 base short, with 8 bases between. The germline V gene has CDR1 ENHRY and CDR2 SYGVKD. This CDR3 has 13 amino acids. CDR3 DNA sequence: TGTGCCATCCAGGGTGAGAACACCGGGGAGCTGTTTTTT. This sequence encodes CAIQGENTGELFF.

The chain has TRBV27 and TRBJ2-7; TRBD2 is a possible D gene (5 bases). The CDR3 consists of 14 residues. Trimming pared 1 base from V and 6 bases from J, leaving 13 bases between. Germline CDR1 is MNHEY and CDR2 is SMNVEV (reference sequence). Written as DNA, the CDR3 is TGTGCCAGCAGTTTATGGGGAAAGGCGGGCGAGCAGTACTTC. This gives the protein CASSLWGKAGEQYF.

The chain is built from TRBV6-5 and TRBJ2-1; 8 positions match TRBD2. Germline CDR1 is MNHEY and CDR2 is SVGAGI. V was clipped by 0 bases and J by 11 bases; unmatched bases: 9. The CDR3 has 15 residues. The CDR3 reads CASSYSGRGETKQFF. The CDR3 DNA is TGTGCCAGCAGTTACTCTGGGCGGGGGGAAACGAAGCAGTTCTTC.

The chain carries TRBV7-9 and TRBJ2-7; D may be TRBD2 (5 bases). V shed 5 bases and J shed 0 bases, with 14 bases lying between them. CDR3 size: 15 residues. Germline V gene lookup returns CDR1 SEHNR and CDR2 FQNEAQ (reference sequence). The CDR3 region is CASSGSGFSSYEQYF. The CDR3 bases are TGTGCCAGCAGCGGGTCGGGATTTAGCTCCTACGAGCAGTACTTC.

Comment on this clone: At one end the junction does not follow the germline gene, possibly because of a read error. V is TRBV29-1 and J is TRBJ1-3; TRBD1 matches 10 bases. The germline V gene has CDR1 SQVTM and CDR2 ANQGSEA. The CDR3 totals 12 residues. This CDR3 is CSGQGAGNTVYF. The CDR3 coding sequence is TGCAGCGGACAGGGGGCTGGAAACACCGTATATTTT.

Only one count was recorded for this clone. The CDR3: CASSPGQGVYNEQFF. Here the CDR3 DNA reads TGTGCCAGCAGTCCCGGACAGGGAGTCTACAATGAGCAGTTCTTC. The V gene is TRBV28, the J gene TRBJ2-1; 8 nucleotides line up with TRBD1. Germline values: CDR1 MDHEN, CDR2 SYDVKM. Losses at the gene ends were 5 bases for V and 3 bases for J; bases not matched to a gene: 6. The CDR3 runs 15 residues. Supplemented by reference TRBV28 and TRBJ2-1, the full variable domain reads DVKVTQSSRYLVKRTGEKVFLECVQDMDHENMFWYRQDPGLGLRLIYFSYDVKMKEKGDIPEGYSVSREKKERFSLILESASTNQTSMYLCASSPGQGVYNEQFFGPGTRLTVL.

The genes are TRBV6-5 and TRBJ2-7; 8 bases are shared with TRBD1. The CDR3 sequence is 15 residues long. V lost 5 bases and J lost 4; bases outside the gene matches: 10. Germline lookup yields CDR1 MNHEY and CDR2 SVGAGI. In DNA form, the CDR3 reads TGTGCCAGCAGTCGAAAAGGGACAGGAGGTTACGAGCAGTACTTC. Its protein is CASSRKGTGGYEQYF.

This chain uses TRBV5-1 with TRBJ2-2; 11 nucleotides match TRBD2. The CDR3 is 18 residues long. CDR1 is SGHRS and CDR2 is YFSETQ in the germline V gene. With 3 bases clipped from V and 0 bases from J, the junction kept 7 bases outside the gene matches. The CDR3 loop reads CASSSGLAAPPNTGELFF. The CDR3 bases are TGCGCCAGCAGCTCGGGACTAGCGGCCCCGCCGAACACCGGGGAGCTGTTTTTT.

Only one count was recorded for this clone. V gene TRBV5-4 combines with J gene TRBJ2-3; 7 positions agree with TRBD1. The germline V gene has CDR1 SGHNT and CDR2 YYREEE (reference sequence). V was pared by 5 bases and J by 2 bases, with 8 bases of the junction left unmatched. The CDR3 has 15 residues. This chain's CDR3 is CASRNRDRFTDTQYF. Here the CDR3 DNA reads TGTGCCAGCAGGAACCGGGACAGATTCACAGATACGCAGTATTTT.

This rearrangement joins TRBV29-1 to TRBJ1-1; no reliable D call. Germline V CDR1 and CDR2: SQVTM, ANQGSEA. The V and J ends lost 3 bases and 0 bases respectively, with 8 bases between them. This CDR3 contains 13 residues. The CDR3 DNA reads TGCAGCGTTGAGAGGAGATTGAACACTGAAGCTTTCTTT. Amino acid sequence: CSVERRLNTEAFF.

The chain uses TRBV5-6 and TRBJ2-7; 7 bases map to TRBD1. The CDR3 sequence is 14 residues long. Germline V gene sequence: CDR1 SGHDT, CDR2 YYEEEE. With 4 bases clipped from V and 5 bases from J, the junction kept 9 bases outside the gene matches. The CDR3 DNA sequence: TGTGCCAGCAGCCTTGGGACAGTCCGGGACGAGCAGTACTTC. The encoded protein is CASSLGTVRDEQYF. Supplemented by reference TRBV5-6 and TRBJ2-7, the full variable domain reads DAGVTQSPTHLIKTRGQQVTLRCSPKSGHDTVSWYQQALGQGPQFIFQYYEEEERQRGNFPDRFSGHQFPNYSSELNVNALLLGDSALYLCASSLGTVRDEQYFGPGTRLTVT.

V gene TRBV5-6 combines with J gene TRBJ1-1; perhaps TRBD1 as D (5 bases). The CDR3 totals 13 residues. V lost 1 base and J lost 4, with 8 bases in between. CDR1 and CDR2 (germline): SGHDT, YYEEEE. The CDR3 coding sequence is TGTGCCAGCAGCTTGCAGGGCTCCACTGAAGCTTTCTTT. The encoded protein is CASSLQGSTEAFF.

There are a few counts of this clone. The rearrangement uses TRBV9 and TRBJ2-2; possible D gene TRBD1, 5 bases. This CDR3 region has 19 residues. CDR1 is SGDLS, CDR2 YYNGEE, per germline. Trimming removed 4 bases from V and 0 bases from J, with 22 bases in between. This CDR3 reads CASSPGPNSQGSNTGELFF. The DNA of the CDR3 is TGTGCCAGCAGCCCCGGCCCCAACTCGCAGGGTTCGAACACCGGGGAGCTGTTTTTT. Looking up the rest from reference TRBV9 and TRBJ2-2 gives the full variable domain: DSGVTQTPKHLITATGQRVTLRCSPRSGDLSVYWYQQSLDQGLQFLIQYYNGEERAKGNILERFSAQQFPDLHSELNLSSLELGDSALYFCASSPGPNSQGSNTGELFFGEGSRLTVL.

In its sample, this clone was seen once. This chain links TRBV19 with TRBJ1-5, with 7 bases identical to TRBD1. With 9 bases clipped from V and 6 bases from J, the junction kept 11 bases outside the gene matches. Germline V gene data show CDR1 as LNHDA and CDR2 as SQIVND (reference sequence). CDR3 length: 14 amino acids. CDR3 protein: CASSPTGIGQPQHF. The CDR3 coding sequence is TGTGCCAGCTCGCCGACAGGGATCGGTCAGCCCCAGCATTTT. Combining the CDR3 with reference TRBV19 and TRBJ1-5 gives the whole variable domain DGGITQSPKYLFRKEGQNVTLSCEQNLNHDAMYWYRQDPGQGLRLIYYSQIVNDFQKGDIAEGYSVSREKKESFPLTVTSAQKNPTAFYLCASSPTGIGQPQHFGDGTRLSIL.

J is TRBJ2-1 and V is TRBV15; perhaps TRBD2 as D (11 bases). Trimming pared 9 bases from V and 0 bases from J, leaving 33 bases between. There are 21 residues in the CDR3. From germline, CDR1 is LNHNV and CDR2 YYDKDF (reference sequence). DNA for the CDR3: TGTGCCACGAAAGACAGGGGGCGGACTAGCGGGCGACCTGACTCCTACAATGAGCAGTTCTTC. Translated, it gives CATKDRGRTSGRPDSYNEQFF.